Listed here are 30 T cell receptor beta chains from one sample, sequenced in a study of Graves' ophthalmopathy and Graves' hyperthyroidism. Amplification targeted the TCR beta CDR3 regions, with RNA transcripts as the source material. After a first-round RT-PCR with HTBI primers, a second-round multiplex PCR was run. MiXCR, run by TCRdb on the multiplex PCR reads, gives a single entry per CDR3 protein. Here the sample spans 350,000 to 450,000 distinct CDR3 sequences, more than 20% being singletons. Sequenced material: peripheral blood. The receptors here all came from a woman younger than 35 with stable Graves' hyperthyroidism.

This clonotype has just one count. A read error may be the cause here, since a much bigger clone is one base away. The chain couples TRBV12-3 or TRBV12-4 to TRBJ1-5; D remains ambiguous. Between the trimmed V and J ends, which lost 4 bases and 0 bases, there was a span of 13 bases. This CDR3 spans 16 amino acids. CDR3 in DNA: TGTGCCAGCAGTTACGGGTCATTTGATAGCAATCAGCCCCAGCATTTT. This translates into CASSYGSFDSNQPQHF.

This clonotype has at least ten counts. The genes are TRBV10-3 and TRBJ1-2, with a weak D call TRBD1 (5 bases). This CDR3 comprises 16 residues. V shed 5 bases and J shed 9 bases, with 25 bases lying between them. From germline, CDR1 is ENHRY and CDR2 SYGVKD. The CDR3 DNA follows: TGTGCCATCAGTCCCGCCTCTCTGGCGGGGGAGGGTAGCTACACCTTC. As protein: CAISPASLAGEGSYTF.

This clonotype was picked up many times. J is TRBJ1-2 and V is TRBV28; D gene ambiguous. Per germline, CDR1 MDHEN and CDR2 SYDVKM. V dropped 5 bases and J dropped 2 bases, with 6 bases sitting between them. The CDR3 contains 12 residues. Written as DNA, the CDR3 is TGTGCCAGCAGTCCGCGGAACTATGGCTACACCTTC. Translation gives CASSPRNYGYTF.

This clonotype came up many times. A read error may explain this, as a much larger clone is one base away. The chain is built from TRBV6-2 or TRBV6-3 and TRBJ2-7; the match to TRBD2 covers 7 bases. This CDR3 is 12 amino acids long. Germline V gene sequence: CDR1 MNHEY, CDR2 SVGEGT. V lost 5 bases, J lost 6 bases, and 4 bases stayed unmatched. The CDR3: CASSRLAVEQYF. In DNA, the CDR3 is TGTGCCAGCAGTCGACTAGCTGTCGAGCAGTACTTC.

Ten or more counts support this clonotype. The V and J genes are TRBV10-3 and TRBJ1-2; 9 nucleotides agree with TRBD1. This CDR3 comprises 14 residues. CDR1 and CDR2 from the germline V gene are ENHRY and SYGVKD. The junction had 3 bases not matched to a gene; V was cut back by 6 bases and J by 1 base. CDR3 residues: CAISPGQGNYGYTF. The CDR3 region has the DNA TGTGCCATCAGCCCGGGACAGGGTAACTATGGCTACACCTTC.

This chain links TRBV12-3 or TRBV12-4 with TRBJ2-7, with TRBD1 identical over 9 bases. CDR3 length equals 15 residues. With V trimmed by 6 bases and J by 5 bases, 11 bases remained unmatched. The CDR3, as DNA: TGTGCCAGCAGGAGACCCGGGACAGGGAACCACGAGCAGTACTTC. Protein sequence: CASRRPGTGNHEQYF.

Details on this clonotype: One end of the junction varies from germline; a read error may be responsible. The rearrangement links TRBV7-9 to TRBJ1-6, with D perhaps TRBD1 (6 bases). The germline gives CDR1 SEHNR, CDR2 FQNEAQ (reference sequence). This CDR3 comprises 15 residues. Here the CDR3 reads CASSLGGALNSPLHF. In DNA form, the CDR3 reads TGTGCCAGCAGCTTAGGGGGGGCCCTCAATTCACCCCTCCACTTC.

At least ten counts were recorded for this clonotype. The chain couples TRBV12-3 or TRBV12-4 to TRBJ2-5; D possibly uses TRBD1 or TRBD2 (6 bases each). V lost 1 base and J 3 bases, leaving 12 bases between the germline ends. This CDR3 has 15 amino acids. CDR3 nucleotide sequence: TGTGCCAGCAGTTTAGGCGTGGAGGGGGAAGAGACCCAGTACTTC. It yields the protein CASSLGVEGEETQYF.

The sample holds many counts of this clonotype. The chain has TRBV10-3 and TRBJ2-5, with 10 bases aligning to TRBD2. Germline V gene lookup returns CDR1 ENHRY and CDR2 SYGVKD. With V trimmed by 6 bases and J by 2 bases, 3 bases remained unmatched. This CDR3 has 14 residues. CDR3 bases: TGTGCCATCAGAAGGACTAGCGGACAAGAGACCCAGTACTTC. The encoded protein is CAIRRTSGQETQYF.

This clonotype occurred once. V is TRBV6-2 or TRBV6-3 and J is TRBJ2-7; 15 positions match TRBD2. The V segment lost 6 bases and the J segment 2 bases; nucleotides outside the gene matches: 5. In germline, CDR1 is MNHEY, CDR2 SVGEGT. The CDR3 is 16 amino acids. The CDR3 coding sequence is TGTGCCAGCAGACGGACTAGCGGGAGGGGGACCTACGAGCAGTACTTC. This sequence encodes CASRRTSGRGTYEQYF.

There are many counts of this clonotype. The chain uses TRBV6-1 and TRBJ1-3, with D perhaps matching TRBD1 (6 bases). CDR3 length equals 13 residues. Germline CDR1 MNHNS, CDR2 SASEGT. The germline V and J ends were trimmed by 5 bases and 4 bases, with 9 bases remaining between them. CDR3 region: CASSRGQGNTIYF. The CDR3 DNA reads TGTGCCAGCAGTCGCGGACAGGGAAACACCATATATTTT.

This clonotype came up many times. V and J are TRBV10-3 and TRBJ2-4; 8 bases line up with TRBD1. The V gene's germline CDR1 is ENHRY and CDR2 SYGVKD. With 5 bases clipped from V and 8 bases from J, the junction kept 11 bases outside the gene matches. The CDR3 contains 15 residues. The CDR3 reads CAISPGDRGFDIQYF. The DNA of the CDR3 is TGTGCCATCAGTCCTGGCGACAGGGGATTTGACATTCAGTACTTC.

V usage is TRBV20-1 and J usage is TRBJ2-7, with 11 bases matching TRBD2. The CDR3 is made up of 13 amino acids. CDR1 DFQATT and CDR2 SNEGSKA come from the germline V gene (reference sequence). The V gene end was trimmed by 2 bases and the J gene end by 5 bases; junction bases not matched to a gene: 2. CDR3 sequence reads: CSARTSGRDEQYF. As DNA, the CDR3 is TGCAGTGCTAGAACTAGCGGGAGAGACGAGCAGTACTTC.

This chain links TRBV15 with TRBJ2-7, with 7 bases aligning to TRBD1. Unmatched junction bases numbered 5, after V lost 3 bases and J lost 0 bases. The germline gives CDR1 LNHNV, CDR2 YYDKDF (reference sequence). This CDR3 region has 15 residues. CDR3 sequence reads: CATSRGQRSSYEQYF. The DNA for the CDR3 is TGTGCCACCAGCAGGGGACAGCGAAGCTCCTACGAGCAGTACTTC.

This clonotype occurred many times. V usage is TRBV2 and J usage is TRBJ1-1; tentatively, D is TRBD1 (5 bases). The CDR3 covers 12 residues. Trimming stripped 8 bases from V and 5 bases from J, with 12 bases between. Germline V gene lookup returns CDR1 SNHLY and CDR2 FYNNEI. The CDR3, as DNA: TGTGCCAGCCCGGGGGAGGGGACTGAAGCTTTCTTT. As protein: CASPGEGTEAFF.

The table lists this clonotype with many counts. This chain joins TRBV29-1 and TRBJ1-1, with 7 bases matching TRBD1. CDR3 length: 13 amino acids. The junction had 7 bases not matched to a gene; V was cut back by 6 bases and J by 3 bases. Germline values: CDR1 SQVTM, CDR2 ANQGSEA. CDR3 sequence: CSVRDSRDTEAFF. In DNA, the CDR3 is TGCAGCGTGAGGGACAGTAGGGACACTGAAGCTTTCTTT.

The table lists this clonotype with many counts. The rearrangement uses TRBV9 and TRBJ2-5; 7 bases align to TRBD2. The CDR3 sequence is 15 residues long. The germline V gene has CDR1 SGDLS and CDR2 YYNGEE. The V gene end was trimmed by 4 bases and the J gene end by 5 bases; junction bases not matched to a gene: 11. For the CDR3, the DNA is TGTGCCAGCAGCATACTAGCGACCAAGGGGGAGACCCAGTACTTC. It encodes CASSILATKGETQYF.

This clonotype was counted only a few times. V is TRBV6-2 or TRBV6-3 and J is TRBJ1-2; no firm D call. CDR3 length equals 14 residues. Germline V lookup: CDR1 MNHEY, CDR2 SVGEGT. Trimming shortened V by 2 bases and J by 4 bases, and 11 bases separated the two germline ends. The CDR3 spells CASSYIRETYGYTF. In DNA form, the CDR3 reads TGTGCCAGCAGTTACATTCGGGAGACCTATGGCTACACCTTC.

This clonotype has only a few counts. The chain uses TRBV3-1 and TRBJ1-5; no reliable D call. This CDR3 contains 14 residues. The germline V gene encodes CDR1 LGHDT and CDR2 YNNKEL (reference sequence). V lost 3 bases, J lost 0 bases, and 6 bases lay in between. The CDR3: CASSQEISNQPQHF. The CDR3 DNA follows: TGTGCCAGCAGCCAGGAGATTAGCAATCAGCCCCAGCATTTT.

This clonotype was detected ten times or more. The DNA of the CDR3 is TGTGCCAGCAGTGCTCGGCTCTCCTACGAGCAGTACTTC. Protein sequence: CASSARLSYEQYF. The chain recombines TRBV25-1 with TRBJ2-7; D is ambiguous. There are 13 residues in the CDR3. Trimming removed 4 bases from V and 0 bases from J, with 7 bases in between. Germline CDR1 and CDR2: MGHDK and SYGVNS.

The table lists this clonotype with many counts. CDR3 residues: CASSRTRPTFQETQYF. The CDR3 DNA reads as TGTGCCAGCAGTCGGACACGGCCAACCTTCCAAGAGACCCAGTACTTC. This chain uses TRBV7-9 with TRBJ2-5; D possibly corresponds to TRBD1 (5 bases). Deletions cut 6 bases from V and 1 base from J, with 18 bases between. The V gene's germline CDR1 is SEHNR and CDR2 FQNEAQ (reference sequence). This CDR3 has 16 residues. Looking up the rest from reference TRBV7-9 and TRBJ2-5 gives the full variable domain: DTGVSQNPRHKITKRGQNVTFRCDPISEHNRLYWYRQTLGQGPEFLTYFQNEAQLEKSRLLSDRFSAERPKGSFSTLEIQRTEQGDSAMYLCASSRTRPTFQETQYFGPGTRLLVL.

This clonotype was counted at least ten times. V usage is TRBV12-3 or TRBV12-4 and J usage is TRBJ2-7; 9 nucleotides align to TRBD1. J lost 4 bases, V lost 6 bases, and 4 bases had no gene match. The CDR3 has 13 residues. CDR3 region: CASRGTGQYEQYF. Here the CDR3 DNA reads TGTGCCAGCAGGGGGACAGGGCAATACGAGCAGTACTTC.

Ten or more counts support this clonotype. The chain links TRBV15 to TRBJ2-7; no clear D gene. Germline assignment: CDR1 LNHNV and CDR2 YYDKDF (reference sequence). The CDR3 has 14 amino acids. With 0 bases removed from V and 3 bases from J, the gap between germline ends came to 9 bases. The CDR3 here is CATSRDHADYEQYF. For the CDR3, the DNA is TGTGCCACCAGCAGAGATCACGCGGACTACGAGCAGTACTTC.

The chain joins TRBV29-1 to TRBJ2-7; a weak D match, TRBD2 (6 bases). The CDR3 has 15 amino acids. CDR1 and CDR2 (germline): SQVTM, ANQGSEA. Trimming took off 6 bases at V and 0 bases at J, with 18 bases between the two ends. Here the CDR3 reads CSVASGTRSSYEQYF. The CDR3 DNA sequence: TGCAGCGTGGCCTCCGGGACTCGCAGCTCCTACGAGCAGTACTTC.

The chain couples TRBV6-1 to TRBJ1-5, with D perhaps matching TRBD1 (5 bases). The CDR3 is made up of 14 amino acids. CDR1 is MNHNS, CDR2 SASEGT, per germline. V was shortened by 2 bases and J by 3 bases, with 8 bases between the two germline ends. Here the CDR3 reads CASSEWGDNQPQHF. The CDR3 nucleotides read TGTGCCAGCAGTGAATGGGGGGACAATCAGCCCCAGCATTTT.

This clonotype was detected ten times or more. The rearrangement joins TRBV2 to TRBJ1-2; 12 positions match TRBD1. Germline V lookup: CDR1 SNHLY, CDR2 FYNNEI. V lost 6 bases, J lost 7 bases, and 3 bases stayed unmatched. This CDR3 has 13 residues. CDR3 in DNA: TGTGCCAGCAGCGGGACAGGGGGCCGTGGCTACACCTTC. Residues: CASSGTGGRGYTF.

This clonotype was picked up many times. This chain uses TRBV19 with TRBJ2-2; 9 nucleotides line up with TRBD2. Germline trimming cut 5 bases from V and 4 bases from J; bases unmatched to any gene: 8. CDR1 is LNHDA, CDR2 SQIVND, per germline (reference sequence). CDR3 length: 16 amino acids. The CDR3 sequence: CASSSLSGRTTGELFF. The CDR3 bases are TGTGCCAGTAGTTCGTTGAGCGGGAGGACCACCGGGGAGCTGTTTTTT.

This clonotype has at least ten counts. The chain uses TRBV10-3 and TRBJ2-7; 7 bases are shared with TRBD1. With 3 bases clipped from V and 3 bases from J, the junction kept 5 bases outside the gene matches. Germline V gene sequence: CDR1 ENHRY, CDR2 SYGVKD. This CDR3 has 14 amino acids. Written as DNA, the CDR3 is TGTGCCATCAGTGATAACCCAGGGGGCTACGAGCAGTACTTC. As protein: CAISDNPGGYEQYF.

This clonotype was seen at least ten times. The rearrangement links TRBV6-2 or TRBV6-3 to TRBJ2-6; D uncertain. Trimming pared 5 bases from V and 0 bases from J, leaving 23 bases between. The CDR3 is 20 residues long. CDR1 and CDR2 from the germline V gene are MNHEY and SVGEGT. The CDR3 sequence: CASSLGSMTAWGSGANVLTF. As DNA, the CDR3 is TGTGCCAGCAGTCTTGGTTCTATGACGGCCTGGGGCTCTGGGGCCAACGTCCTGACTTTC.

This chain joins TRBV9 and TRBJ2-7; D is perhaps TRBD2 (6 bases). The germline CDR1 and CDR2 sequences are SGDLS and YYNGEE. Trimming stripped 0 bases from V and 2 bases from J, with 9 bases between. CDR3 length equals 14 residues. CDR3 sequence: CASSVGGNTYEQYF. The CDR3 nucleotides read TGTGCCAGCAGCGTAGGCGGGAATACCTACGAGCAGTACTTC. Looking up the rest from reference TRBV9 and TRBJ2-7 gives the full variable domain: DSGVTQTPKHLITATGQRVTLRCSPRSGDLSVYWYQQSLDQGLQFLIQYYNGEERAKGNILERFSAQQFPDLHSELNLSSLELGDSALYFCASSVGGNTYEQYFGPGTRLTVT.